One sample yielded the 24 T cell receptor beta chains listed below, sequenced in a study of blood T cell repertoires in COVID-19 (TCRdb year 2020). Library creation used the immunoSEQ multiplex PCR assay. The source is immuneACCESS, and TCRdb retained only in-frame sequences with V and J called. Part of the clones is not carried over; for the studies checked, unresolved V genes explain less than half of this, and the remainder is unexplained. This sample is represented by about 240,000 clones; around 90% of them were singletons. The ten largest clonotypes hold approximately 7.6% of the sample. The sequenced sample was peripheral blood. The receptors derive from a man aged 55 to 70 who had recovered from COVID-19.

The chain joins TRBV10-3 to TRBJ1-2; perhaps TRBD1 as D (5 bases). Deletions cut 0 bases from V and 7 bases from J, with 12 bases between. The CDR3 has 14 amino acids. Germline V CDR1 and CDR2: ENHRY, SYGVKD. CDR3 amino acids: CAISESGGGGGYTF. In nucleotides, the CDR3 is TGTGCCATCAGTGAGTCTGGCGGGGGTGGTGGCTACACCTTC.

The J gene is TRBJ2-1, the V gene TRBV7-2; 9 nucleotides line up with TRBD2. The CDR3 totals 14 residues. CDR1 and CDR2 (germline): SGHTA, FQGNSA. V was clipped by 0 bases and J by 10 bases; unmatched bases: 4. CDR3 in amino acids: CASSLALAGREQFF. In DNA form, the CDR3 reads TGTGCCAGCAGCTTAGCGCTAGCGGGGAGAGAGCAGTTCTTC.

The V and J genes are TRBV11-2 and TRBJ2-7; perhaps TRBD2 as D (6 bases). The CDR3 is made up of 13 amino acids. CDR1 is SGHAT and CDR2 is FQNNGV in the germline V gene. Trimming took 2 bases from V and 3 from J, leaving 8 bases between them. CDR3 protein: CASSLNGGYEQYV. DNA for the CDR3: TGTGCCAGCAGCTTAAACGGGGGCTACGAGCAGTACGTC.

The chain employs TRBV9 and TRBJ2-2, with D possibly matching TRBD2 (6 bases). Germline V lookup: CDR1 SGDLS, CDR2 YYNGEE. Trimming cost V 7 bases and J 3 bases, with 13 bases left between them. CDR3 size: 14 residues. The CDR3 is CASRRVFDTGELFF. CDR3 in DNA: TGTGCCAGCCGGAGGGTTTTTGACACCGGGGAGCTGTTTTTT. Complete variable domain (other parts from reference TRBV9 and TRBJ2-2): DSGVTQTPKHLITATGQRVTLRCSPRSGDLSVYWYQQSLDQGLQFLIQYYNGEERAKGNILERFSAQQFPDLHSELNLSSLELGDSALYFCASRRVFDTGELFFGEGSRLTVL.

This chain links TRBV5-1 with TRBJ2-7, with D unresolved. The CDR3 sequence is 13 residues long. V dropped 4 bases and J dropped 6 bases, with 14 bases sitting between them. CDR1 and CDR2 from the germline V gene are SGHRS and YFSETQ. The chain's CDR3 is CASSPNSSGEQYF. The CDR3 nucleotides read TGCGCCAGCAGCCCTAATAGTTCGGGCGAGCAGTACTTC.

The chain links TRBV19 to TRBJ1-2, with 12 bases identical to TRBD1. Germline loops: CDR1 LNHDA, CDR2 SQIVND (reference sequence). The CDR3 totals 15 residues. The trim removed 3 bases at V and 8 bases at J, leaving 7 bases unmatched. DNA for the CDR3: TGTGCCAGTAGTATTTTGGGACAGGGGGCTGGCGGCTACACCTTC. This translates into CASSILGQGAGGYTF. The full variable domain, its missing parts supplied by reference TRBV19 and TRBJ1-2, is DGGITQSPKYLFRKEGQNVTLSCEQNLNHDAMYWYRQDPGQGLRLIYYSQIVNDFQKGDIAEGYSVSREKKESFPLTVTSAQKNPTAFYLCASSILGQGAGGYTFGSGTRLTVV.

This chain connects TRBV5-1 to TRBJ2-2, with 8 bases fitting TRBD1. CDR3 length: 19 residues. V lost 1 base and J lost 0; bases outside the gene matches: 11. Germline-derived CDR1 and CDR2 are SGHRS and YFSETQ. CDR3 region: CASSLFGTGSRSNTGELFF. DNA for the CDR3: TGCGCCAGCAGCTTGTTCGGGACAGGTAGCCGGTCGAACACCGGGGAGCTGTTTTTT.

The rearrangement uses TRBV25-1 and TRBJ2-1, with D perhaps matching TRBD2 (5 bases). V gave up 11 bases and J gave up 10 bases, with 21 bases separating them. This CDR3 comprises 13 residues. The germline CDR1 and CDR2 sequences are MGHDK and SYGVNS. CDR3 bases: TGTGCCGCCACTCAGAGGGAGCGTTCGGAGCAGTTCTTC. Translated, it gives CAATQRERSEQFF. Using reference TRBV25-1 and TRBJ2-1 for the parts outside the CDR3, the full variable domain is EADIYQTPRYLVIGTGKKITLECSQTMGHDKMYWYQQDPGMELHLIHYSYGVNSTEKGDLSSESTVSRIRTEHFPLTLESARPSHTSQYLCAATQRERSEQFFGPGTRLTVL.

The rearrangement joins TRBV3-1 (or the pseudogene TRBV3-2) to TRBJ2-3, with D perhaps TRBD2 (6 bases). V was trimmed by 4 bases and J by 7 bases, leaving 18 bases between them. The CDR3 is made up of 15 amino acids. Germline V lookup: CDR1 LGHDT, CDR2 YNNKEL (reference sequence). The CDR3, as DNA: TGTGCCAGCAGCCCTCGCCTAGCGCCACACTATACGCAGTATTTT. It specifies CASSPRLAPHYTQYF.

This chain uses TRBV5-1 with TRBJ2-7, with TRBD2 identical over 12 bases. The CDR3 consists of 15 residues. Germline V gene sequence: CDR1 SGHRS, CDR2 YFSETQ. V lost 10 bases to trimming and J lost 1 base; unmatched junction nucleotides: 9. CDR3 region: CAHMGLAGGSYEQYV. CDR3 DNA sequence: TGCGCCCACATGGGGCTAGCGGGGGGGTCCTACGAGCAGTACGTC.

The chain has TRBV10-3 and TRBJ2-1; TRBD2 matches at 9 bases. Germline loops: CDR1 ENHRY, CDR2 SYGVKD. The CDR3 loop spans 15 amino acids. V lost 3 bases, J lost 8 bases, and 8 bases stayed unmatched. The CDR3 bases are TGTGCCATCAGTGATGTTGGCGGGGGGGCCTATGAGCAGTTCTTC. This encodes CAISDVGGGAYEQFF.

The chain uses TRBV15 and TRBJ2-3; 7 bases are shared with TRBD2. Looked up from germline, CDR1 is LNHNV and CDR2 is YYDKDF (reference sequence). J lost 8 bases, V lost 0 bases, and 2 bases had no gene match. The CDR3 covers 13 residues. The CDR3 DNA reads TGTGCCACCAGCAGAGATTCGGGGGGTACGCAGTATTTT. As protein: CATSRDSGGTQYF. Full variable domain (outside the CDR3, taken from reference TRBV15 and TRBJ2-3): DAMVIQNPRYQVTQFGKPVTLSCSQTLNHNVMYWYQQKSSQAPKLLFHYYDKDFNNEADTPDNFQSRRPNTSFCFLDIRSPGLGDTAMYLCATSRDSGGTQYFGPGTRLTVL.

The chain links TRBV5-4 to TRBJ2-1; 9 bases line up with TRBD2. The CDR3 length is 15 residues. Germline assignment: CDR1 SGHNT and CDR2 YYREEE (reference sequence). V was clipped by 0 bases and J by 6 bases; unmatched bases: 4. The CDR3 region is CASSLVPGLANEQFF. DNA of the CDR3: TGTGCCAGCAGCTTGGTACCGGGACTAGCCAATGAGCAGTTCTTC.

This rearrangement joins TRBV5-1 to TRBJ1-2, with 11 bases lining up with TRBD1. This CDR3 has 15 residues. Germline V gives CDR1 SGHRS, CDR2 YFSETQ. V shed 4 bases, J shed 4 bases, and the junction held 6 bases outside the gene matches. CDR3 sequence reads: CASSPGTGGPYGYTF. The CDR3 DNA follows: TGCGCCAGCAGCCCGGGGACAGGGGGGCCCTATGGCTACACCTTC.

This chain links TRBV27 with TRBJ1-1; 10 bases are a match to TRBD1. Germline V gives CDR1 MNHEY, CDR2 SMNVEV (reference sequence). The CDR3 extends over 15 amino acids. Trimming at V came to 8 bases and at J to 6 bases, leaving 12 bases not matched to a gene. In nucleotides, the CDR3 is TGTGCCAGCTACGGAGACAGGGGGCGAAGATCTGAAGCTTTCTTT. This encodes CASYGDRGRRSEAFF.

This chain joins TRBV18 and TRBJ1-3; D gene uncertain. Trimming shortened V by 2 bases and J by 8 bases, and 4 bases separated the two germline ends. CDR1 and CDR2 (germline): KGHSH, LQKENI. CDR3 length: 11 amino acids. CDR3 DNA sequence: TGTGCCAGCTCACCAGGAGACACCATATATTTT. It specifies CASSPGDTIYF.

The V gene is TRBV18, the J gene TRBJ2-5, with 9 bases that match TRBD1. CDR1 KGHSH and CDR2 LQKENI come from the germline V gene. CDR3 length: 16 residues. J gave up 5 bases and V 2 bases, and 9 bases lay outside the gene matches. CDR3 in DNA: TGTGCCAGCTCACCAACTTTGTCTGGGACAGGGGAGACCCAGTACTTC. This sequence encodes CASSPTLSGTGETQYF. Together with reference TRBV18 and TRBJ2-5, the CDR3 gives the full variable domain: NAGVMQNPRHLVRRRGQEARLRCSPMKGHSHVYWYRQLPEEGLKFMVYLQKENIIDESGMPKERFSAEFPKEGPSILRIQQVVRGDSAAYFCASSPTLSGTGETQYFGPGTRLLVL.

V usage is TRBV5-4 and J usage is TRBJ2-3; TRBD2 matches at 9 bases. This CDR3 contains 15 residues. J gave up 3 bases and V 4 bases, and 6 bases lay outside the gene matches. The V gene's germline CDR1 is SGHNT and CDR2 YYREEE (reference sequence). The CDR3 reads CASSVLAGLTDTQYF. CDR3 nucleotide sequence: TGTGCCAGCAGCGTACTAGCGGGCCTGACAGATACGCAGTATTTT.

The gene calls are TRBV15 and TRBJ1-5; 8 nucleotides line up with TRBD1. This CDR3 has 14 amino acids. Looked up from germline, CDR1 is LNHNV and CDR2 is YYDKDF (reference sequence). Germline trimming cut 9 bases from V and 5 bases from J; bases unmatched to any gene: 9. The CDR3 sequence is CATSSGGGDQPQHF. As DNA, the CDR3 is TGTGCCACGAGCTCAGGGGGCGGGGATCAGCCCCAGCATTTT.

V and J are TRBV11-2 and TRBJ2-1; D is ambiguous. CDR3 length: 19 amino acids. Germline V gene data show CDR1 as SGHAT and CDR2 as FQNNGV. Deletions cut 2 bases from V and 0 bases from J, with 20 bases between. Written as DNA, the CDR3 is TGTGCCAGCAGCTTACGGTTCCCGAGAGGCTCTCGCTCCTACAATGAGCAGTTCTTC. As protein: CASSLRFPRGSRSYNEQFF.

The rearrangement joins TRBV21-1 to TRBJ2-7; the D segment call TRBD2 is taken from the table without a DNA check. TRBV21-1 is listed as a pseudogene. The CDR3 consists of 18 residues. The CDR3 region is CASSKGGLAGVKTYEQYV. As DNA, the CDR3 is TGTGCCAGCAGCAAAGGGGGACTAGCGGGGGTGAAAACCTACGAGCAGTACGTC.

This chain uses TRBV27 with TRBJ2-7, with 11 positions matching TRBD2. CDR3 length: 14 residues. The germline V gene encodes CDR1 MNHEY and CDR2 SMNVEV (reference sequence). V was pared by 6 bases and J by 3 bases, with 4 bases of the junction left unmatched. The CDR3 sequence is CASSLAGGIYEQYV. CDR3 DNA sequence: TGTGCCAGCAGCTTAGCGGGGGGGATCTACGAGCAGTACGTC.

This chain links TRBV5-5 with TRBJ2-7; 10 bases map to TRBD2. This CDR3 has 16 amino acids. The germline V gene has CDR1 SGHKS and CDR2 YYEKEE (reference sequence). Trimming cost V 4 bases and J 7 bases; bases outside gene matches: 14. The CDR3 loop is CASSVSGTSVPGEQYV. The CDR3 DNA is TGTGCCAGCAGCGTATCCGGGACTAGCGTCCCGGGGGAGCAGTACGTC.

The table lists this clone with a few counts. One end of the junction does not line up with germline, which may come from a read error. The chain uses TRBV19 and TRBJ1-3; D call uncertain. This CDR3 is 13 amino acids long. Looked up from germline, CDR1 is LNHDA and CDR2 is SQIVND (reference sequence). CDR3 sequence (DNA): TGTGCCAGTAGTATAGGATCCGGAAACACCATACTATTT. Amino acids: CASSIGSGNTILF.